These T cell receptor beta chains were read from a single sample in a study of blood T cell repertoires in COVID-19. Clones were read by immunoSEQ multiplex PCR, and TCRdb kept only the in-frame ones, dropping some. This sample has tens of thousands of clones, with 65% to 85% found just once. The specimen was peripheral blood. These receptors were collected from an elderly woman with active or convalescent COVID-19. Each CDR3 is given with its conserved first and last residue. Clone sizes are given selectively: once, few, many, or a class where the clone is expanded.

>.|TRBJ2-1|17|TRBV7-2
CASSVATSGSSYNEQFF
>.|TRBJ2-2|15|TRBV7-8
CASSHGRGATGELFF
>.|TRBJ2-7|23|TRBV14
CASSQDQRRSAGLAGAKEWEQYF
>once|TRBJ1-4|15|TRBV4-2
CASSHGDRDGEKLFF
>once|TRBJ2-7|15|TRBV4-2
CASSPDLSGSYEQYF
>.|TRBJ2-1|15|TRBV5-1
CASSPREGLSVEQFF
>once|TRBJ1-6|15|TRBV5-1
CASSRGTADNSPLHF
>.|TRBJ2-5|18|TRBV29-1
CSVEVLDRTARRQETQYF
>.|TRBJ2-3|15|TRBV6-5
CASRRTSGNTDTQYF
>.|TRBJ1-2|15|TRBV18
CASSPGGKGSYGYTF
>many|TRBJ2-1|16|TRBV27
CASSRLGSYSYNEQFF
>.|TRBJ2-2|16|TRBV5-5
CASSLGLGRAPGELFF
>.|TRBJ2-1|16|TRBV28
CASSFDGTSGINEQFF
>.|TRBJ2-7|12|TRBV29-1
CSVVGYRDRVYF
>.|TRBJ1-2|12|TRBV7-9
CASIGGNYGYTF
>.|TRBJ2-7|13|TRBV11-3
CASSRDSLGEQYF
>.|TRBJ2-1|13|TRBV10-3
CAMSGDRYNEQFF
>once|TRBJ1-1|15|TRBV10-3
CAISESGGGRTEAFF
>.|TRBJ2-2|19|TRBV27
CASSSQTQGLAEHTGELFF
>.|TRBJ1-2|11|TRBV28
CASRAAYGYTF
>few|TRBJ1-6|15|TRBV27
CASRNRDRANSPLHF
>.|TRBJ1-6|14|TRBV6-6
CASSYMGNNSPLHF
>once|TRBJ2-3|14|TRBV19
CASRGQVEADTQYF
>.|TRBJ2-1|16|TRBV7-3
CASSKSGTSMIDEQFF
>once|TRBJ2-7|11|TRBV12-3/TRBV12-4
CASSLSSEQYF
>few|TRBJ2-3|14|TRBV11-3
CASSLAGDLHTQYF
>.|TRBJ1-2|16|TRBV30
CAWSKGTGEINYGYTF
>.|TRBJ1-6|15|TRBV5-1
CASSLGDRAFSPLHF